These 3 T cell receptor beta chains share one sample of origin, sequenced in a study of blood T cell dynamics during melanoma immunotherapy. Produced via immunoSEQ multiplex PCR; TCRdb's table is partial and in-frame only. Altogether just under 10,000 clones are present, around 90% being singletons, with the ten largest covering around 32%. This sample's time point: pre-treatment baseline. Sequenced material: blood, taken from a patient treated with checkpoint blockade. All receptors come from a human donor with melanoma.

V usage is TRBV4-3 and J usage is TRBJ1-4; 7 bases match TRBD1. The V gene's germline CDR1 is LGHNA and CDR2 YSLEER. The length of the CDR3 is 13 residues. Unmatched junction bases numbered 3, after V lost 1 base and J lost 10 bases. The CDR3 protein is CASSQAGGRKLFF. CDR3 coding DNA: TGCGCCAGCAGCCAAGCAGGGGGACGAAAACTGTTTTTT.

This clone has a single count. V and J are TRBV4-1 and TRBJ2-7, with TRBD2 matching over 10 bases. Germline CDR1 reads MGHRA; CDR2 reads YSYEKL. This CDR3 comprises 15 residues. The V segment lost 2 bases and the J segment 2 bases; nucleotides outside the gene matches: 3. The CDR3, as DNA: TGCGCCAGCAGCCAACAAGCGGGAGGGGCCTACGAGCAGTACTTC. The encoded protein is CASSQQAGGAYEQYF.

This clone has only one observation. The chain is built from TRBV5-1 and TRBJ1-2, with D maybe TRBD1 (6 bases). V was cut by 5 bases and J by 8 bases, with 19 bases left in between. Germline CDR1 and CDR2: SGHRS and YFSETQ. The CDR3 length is 14 residues. CDR3 nucleotide sequence: TGCGCCAGCAGGGCCCCCGGGGGCGGTACGGGCTACACCTTC. Translated, it gives CASRAPGGGTGYTF. The full variable domain, its missing parts supplied by reference TRBV5-1 and TRBJ1-2, is KAGVTQTPRYLIKTRGQQVTLSCSPISGHRSVSWYQQTPGQGLQFLFEYFSETQRNKGNFPGRFSGRQFSNSRSEMNVSTLELGDSALYLCASRAPGGGTGYTFGSGTRLTVV.